Listed below are T cell receptor beta chains from one sample, sequenced in a study of blood T cells in healthy people across ages. TCRdb reprocessed the 5' RACE reads with MiXCR, giving one entry per CDR3 protein. The sample includes about 970,000 distinct CDR3 sequences, just over 50% of them seen just once. Sequencing input: blood. The receptors here all came from a woman aged 55-69 years in good health. The CDR3 runs from the conserved cysteine through the conserved F or W. The order of the fields is clone size, D gene, CDR3 length, V gene, J gene, CDR3 protein, CDR3 DNA. D genes are given only for firm matches. The listing skips clone size in some rows; elsewhere it reads once, few, many or a size class.

-,-,12,TRBV28,TRBJ2-5,CASNDLVETQYF,TGTGCCAGCAATGATCTCGTGGAGACCCAGTACTTC
few,-,16,TRBV5-1,TRBJ1-1,CASSLDRIVGYTEAFF,TGCGCCAGCAGCTTGGACAGGATAGTAGGATACACTGAAGCTTTCTTT
-,-,16,TRBV9,TRBJ2-1,CASSTQGGPLKNEQFF,TGTGCCAGCAGCACTCAGGGCGGCCCCTTGAAGAATGAGCAGTTCTTC
few,TRBD1,16,TRBV28,TRBJ2-1,CASSFFPGQGGNEQFF,TGTGCCAGCAGTTTCTTTCCGGGACAGGGGGGCAATGAGCAGTTCTTC
once,TRBD1,15,TRBV4-1,TRBJ2-1,CASSNVPGQGGSRFF,TGCGCCAGCAGCAACGTCCCGGGACAGGGGGGCTCGCGGTTCTTC
few,TRBD1,14,TRBV20-1,TRBJ2-1,CSARRQGVYNEQFF,TGCAGTGCTAGAAGACAGGGTGTTTACAATGAGCAGTTCTTC
-,-,18,TRBV3-1,TRBJ2-5,CASSPRGSRPLAKETQYF,TGTGCCAGCAGCCCAAGGGGTTCGCGACCGTTAGCCAAAGAGACCCAGTACTTC
-,-,14,TRBV30,TRBJ2-5,CACAGVQGQETQYF,TGTGCCTGCGCAGGAGTGCAGGGCCAAGAGACCCAGTACTTC
few,-,14,TRBV12-3/TRBV12-4,TRBJ1-5,CASSLAAGNQPQHF,TGTGCCAGCAGTTTAGCGGCAGGCAATCAGCCCCAGCATTTT
-,-,12,TRBV29-1,TRBJ1-4,CSVGRLNEKLFF,TGCAGCGTGGGACGGCTAAATGAAAAACTGTTTTTT
-,TRBD2,15,TRBV2,TRBJ2-7,CASRGTSGASYEQYF,TGTGCCAGCAGGGGGACTAGCGGGGCCTCCTACGAGCAGTACTTC
-,-,15,TRBV27,TRBJ2-1,CASSILEVPLNEQFF,TGTGCCAGCAGCATACTCGAGGTCCCTCTGAATGAGCAGTTCTTC
-,-,13,TRBV20-1,TRBJ2-1,CSASGELDTEQFF,TGCAGTGCCAGTGGGGAGCTGGATACTGAGCAGTTCTTC
-,-,16,TRBV10-3,TRBJ2-1,CAISENLARISNEQFF,TGTGCCATCAGTGAGAACCTAGCGAGAATCTCCAATGAGCAGTTCTTC
-,-,13,TRBV10-3,TRBJ1-1,CASRRGGETEAFF,TGTGCCTCCAGAAGGGGGGGAGAGACTGAAGCTTTCTTT
-,-,9,TRBV29-1,TRBJ1-2,CSVGAKGTF,TGCAGCGTTGGGGCAAAGGGCACCTTC
few,TRBD1,17,TRBV28,TRBJ1-2,CASSLYAGTGGNYGYTF,TGTGCCAGCAGTCTCTATGCCGGGACAGGGGGTAACTATGGCTACACCTTC
-,TRBD1,17,TRBV7-6,TRBJ1-3,CASSFLQGPLSGNTIYF,TGTGCCAGCAGCTTCCTACAGGGGCCTCTCTCTGGAAACACCATATATTTT
-,TRBD2,11,TRBV27,TRBJ2-3,CASSAGVTQYF,TGTGCCAGCAGTGCGGGGGTTACGCAGTATTTT
once,-,13,TRBV2,TRBJ2-3,CALRVRDTDTQYF,TGTGCCCTCCGGGTGAGGGACACAGATACGCAGTATTTT
-,-,14,TRBV6-5,TRBJ2-7,CASSHKQGYYEQYF,TGTGCCAGCAGCCATAAACAGGGATACTACGAGCAGTACTTC
-,-,15,TRBV28,TRBJ2-3,CASSSPGRQSDTQYF,TGTGCCAGCAGTTCCCCGGGACGACAGTCAGATACGCAGTATTTT
once,TRBD1,15,TRBV7-6,TRBJ1-1,CASSGRQGILAEAFF,TGTGCCAGCAGCGGACGACAGGGAATCTTAGCTGAAGCTTTCTTT
many,TRBD2,14,TRBV12-3/TRBV12-4,TRBJ2-7,CASSRLAGAYEQYF,TGTGCCAGCAGTAGACTAGCGGGAGCCTACGAGCAGTACTTC
-,-,14,TRBV29-1,TRBJ1-6,CSVQLGYSGTPLHF,TGCAGCGTCCAGCTGGGATATTCGGGGACACCCCTCCACTTT
-,-,13,TRBV4-1,TRBJ1-2,CASSQDGVGGYTF,TGCGCCAGCAGCCAAGACGGGGTTGGCGGCTACACCTTC
-,-,14,TRBV7-6,TRBJ2-5,CASSLVSLGETQYF,TGTGCCAGCAGCTTAGTTAGCCTAGGGGAGACCCAGTACTTC
-,-,15,TRBV11-1,TRBJ2-7,CASSLGGGTFYEQYF,TGTGCCAGCAGCCTCGGTGGAGGGACCTTCTACGAGCAGTACTTC
few,-,14,TRBV7-8,TRBJ2-3,CASSWVGPTDTQYF,TGTGCCAGCAGCTGGGTGGGGCCCACAGATACGCAGTATTTT
-,-,15,TRBV6-5,TRBJ2-7,CASSPPRGRGYEQYF,TGTGCCAGCAGCCCACCCCGGGGTAGGGGGTACGAGCAGTACTTC
-,-,13,TRBV5-6,TRBJ2-7,CASSSGNSYEQYF,TGTGCCAGCAGCTCCGGGAACTCCTACGAGCAGTACTTC
-,TRBD2,19,TRBV5-6,TRBJ2-3,CASSTGLAGELRRTDTQYF,TGTGCCAGCAGCACAGGACTAGCGGGAGAATTGAGACGCACAGATACGCAGTATTTT
-,-,15,TRBV7-2,TRBJ2-7,CASSSVTHRDYEQYF,TGTGCCAGCAGCTCCGTAACCCACCGGGACTACGAGCAGTACTTC
-,-,15,TRBV4-2,TRBJ2-7,CASSRSGLGSYEQYF,TGTGCCAGCAGCAGATCGGGTTTGGGCTCCTACGAGCAGTACTTC
-,-,17,TRBV7-2,TRBJ1-1,CASSLRQAYLGHTEAFF,TGTGCCAGCAGCCTCCGACAGGCCTACCTAGGGCACACTGAAGCTTTCTTT
-,TRBD1,15,TRBV10-3,TRBJ2-7,CAISESGQGLYEQYF,TGTGCCATCAGTGAGTCAGGACAGGGACTCTACGAGCAGTACTTC
few,-,13,TRBV2,TRBJ2-7,CASSGKGLKEQYF,TGTGCCAGCAGTGGAAAGGGACTGAAAGAGCAGTACTTC
few,-,15,TRBV6-1,TRBJ2-5,CASSGLGSRIETQYF,TGTGCCAGCAGTGGGTTGGGTAGCCGGATCGAGACCCAGTACTTC
few,TRBD1,15,TRBV12-3/TRBV12-4,TRBJ2-7,CASSFSDQGAYEQYF,TGTGCCAGCAGTTTTAGCGACCAGGGGGCCTACGAGCAGTACTTC
-,-,15,TRBV6-5,TRBJ2-5,CASSEGGEAQETQYF,TGTGCCAGCAGTGAGGGAGGAGAGGCCCAAGAGACCCAGTACTTC
few,-,15,TRBV7-8,TRBJ1-5,CASSLEGSPNQPQHF,TGTGCCAGCAGCTTAGAAGGCAGTCCCAATCAGCCCCAGCATTTT
-,TRBD1,15,TRBV20-1,TRBJ2-3,CSASIGTGHIDTQYF,TGCAGTGCTAGCATCGGGACAGGGCATATAGATACGCAGTATTTT
-,TRBD2,16,TRBV3-1,TRBJ2-3,CASSPRGSGSSDTQYF,TGTGCCAGCAGCCCTCGAGGTAGCGGGAGTTCGGATACGCAGTATTTT
-,-,17,TRBV7-2,TRBJ2-1,CASSFRVIADRYNEQFF,TGTGCCAGCAGCTTTCGCGTAATAGCAGACAGATACAATGAGCAGTTCTTC